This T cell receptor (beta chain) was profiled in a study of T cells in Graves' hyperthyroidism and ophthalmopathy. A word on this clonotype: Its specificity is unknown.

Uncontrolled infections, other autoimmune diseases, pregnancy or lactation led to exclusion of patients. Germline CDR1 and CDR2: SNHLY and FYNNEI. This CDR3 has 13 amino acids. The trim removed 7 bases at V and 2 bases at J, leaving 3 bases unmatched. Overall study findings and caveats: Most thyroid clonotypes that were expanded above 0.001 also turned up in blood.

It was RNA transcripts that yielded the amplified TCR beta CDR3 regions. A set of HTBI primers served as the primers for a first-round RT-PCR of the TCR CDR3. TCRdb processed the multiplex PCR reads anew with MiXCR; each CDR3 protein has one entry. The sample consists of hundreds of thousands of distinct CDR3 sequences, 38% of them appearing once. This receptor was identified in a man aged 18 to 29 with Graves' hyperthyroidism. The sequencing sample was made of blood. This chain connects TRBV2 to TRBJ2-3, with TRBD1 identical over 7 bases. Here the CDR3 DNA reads TGTGCCAGCATGAGGGGGCCCACAGATACGCAGTATTTT. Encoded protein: CASMRGPTDTQYF.